This T cell receptor (beta chain) was identified in a study of blood T cell repertoires in COVID-19 (dated by TCRdb to about 2020). As for the study more broadly: Collaborator samples came from the United States, Italy and Spain and covered acute and convalescent phases of COVID-19. The material from the prospective study consisted of cDNA or gDNA derived from T cells, B-cell-depleted T cells, or PBMCs. Subjects who had been exposed to COVID-19, were actively infected with it, or had recovered from it provided the deeply sampled blood TCRbeta repertoires that made up the dataset. The repertoires were made available in a free public database intended to serve as a resource for research on the immune response to SARS-CoV-2. Samples came from the ongoing ImmuneRACE study (first 160 participants) plus 1,254 subjects from 6 global collaborators. A de-identified subject ID, COVID-19 status, age in years and sex were almost always included in the sample metadata. Where available, HLA class I and class II types were obtained from metadata supplied by the sample provider rather than from assay-based typing.

The study at large found these results: How much clinical and demographic metadata was included differed by source and by participant, and the metadata was provided uncurated.

The collaborating institutions used their own protocols to collect whole blood in K2EDTA tubes. Collaborator samples were shipped for TCRbeta analysis as frozen whole blood, isolated PBMCs, or DNA extracted from either sample type. TCRbeta CDR3 regions were amplified from genomic DNA by means of the immunoSEQ Assay, a bias-controlled multiplex PCR. Per the authors' processing: The number of nucleated cells in each sample was estimated by amplification of reference gene primers within the assay. To quantify the absolute abundance of each unique TCRbeta CDR3 rearrangement, sequence reads were collapsed and filtered. For each sample, productive Simpson clonality was calculated as the square root of Simpson's diversity index over productive rearrangements. Here the immuneACCESS table is served through TCRdb, limited to in-frame sequences with V and J called. Missing clones are a known gap in these copies; in checked studies unresolved V genes cover under half, and the rest lacks a known reason. V and J calls and clone size follow that table, whereas D and trimming were derived from the DNA. The sample profile shows 180,000 or so clones; about 85% of them were found once. The biggest ten clones account for around 0.99% of the sample.

As regards this clone: Its antigen is not yet known. No qualities accompany the bases; no much larger clone lies one base away.

The sequenced sample was peripheral blood. The clonotype was recovered from a man between 18 and 29 years old with acute or convalescent COVID-19.

The nucleotide sequence reads as follows: TGCAGCGCCCCGGGACAGGAGAACACTGAAGCTTTCTTT. This codes for CSAPGQENTEAFF. Recombination joined TRBV29-1 with TRBJ1-1, with 8 central nucleotides matching TRBD1. The CDR3 measures 13 amino acids from cysteine to phenylalanine. The kept DNA is CDR3 alone, 39 bases in frame from the first base. Taken from the germline V gene, the CDR1 and CDR2 loops are SQVTM and ANQGSEA. Germline trimming: 7 bases from V, 1 base from J; junction bases outside gene matches: 5. With the rest looked up from the reference TRBV29-1 and TRBJ1-1 genes rather than sequenced, the full variable domain is SAVISQKPSRDICQRGTSLTIQCQVDSQVTMMFWYRQQPGQSLTLIATANQGSEATYESGFVIDKFPISRPNLTFSTLTVSNMSPEDSSIYLCSAPGQENTEAFFGQGTRLTVV.